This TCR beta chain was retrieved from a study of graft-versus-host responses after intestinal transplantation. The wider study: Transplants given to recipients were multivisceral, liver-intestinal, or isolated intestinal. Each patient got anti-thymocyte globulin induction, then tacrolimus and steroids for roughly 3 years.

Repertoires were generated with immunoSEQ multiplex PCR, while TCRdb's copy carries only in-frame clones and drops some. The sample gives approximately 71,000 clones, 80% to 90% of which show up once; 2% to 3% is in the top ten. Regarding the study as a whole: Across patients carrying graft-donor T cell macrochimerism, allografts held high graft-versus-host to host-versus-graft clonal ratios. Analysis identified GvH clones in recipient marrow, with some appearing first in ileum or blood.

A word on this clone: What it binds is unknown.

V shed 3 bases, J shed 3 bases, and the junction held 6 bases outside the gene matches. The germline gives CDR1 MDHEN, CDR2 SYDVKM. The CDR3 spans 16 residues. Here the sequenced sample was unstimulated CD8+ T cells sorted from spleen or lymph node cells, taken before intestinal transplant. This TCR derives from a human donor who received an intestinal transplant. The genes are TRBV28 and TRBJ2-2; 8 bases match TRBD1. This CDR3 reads CASSFLRGHHTGELFF. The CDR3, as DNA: TGTGCCAGCAGTTTCCTCAGGGGGCATCACACCGGGGAGCTGTTTTTT.